This TCR beta chain originates from a study of blood T cells in healthy people across ages. Overall study results and limits: PBMCs went unsorted, and a conclusive naive versus antigen-experienced comparison was therefore prevented. Both naive CD4+ cell counts and diversity were greater in long-lived donors than in aged donors.

CDR1 LNHNV and CDR2 YYDKDF come from the germline V gene (reference sequence). The CDR3 is 16 amino acids. The V end was cut by 4 bases, the J end by 0 bases, with 12 bases between. Primed by a sample-barcoded 5' primer and a J-beta primer mix, a second PCR proceeded for about 7 to 11 cycles. TCRdb reprocessed the 5' RACE reads via MiXCR and lists one record per CDR3 protein. Of 850,000 to 950,000 distinct CDR3 sequences listed, 29% were seen once; the top ten hold roughly 17%. This clonotype was counted ten times or more. No antigen is known for it. The rearrangement joins TRBV15 to TRBJ1-4, with D possibly TRBD1 on 6 matching bases. The receptor's source is a woman aged 80 or over in good health. The sequenced sample was blood. CDR3 sequence: CATSMGARATNEKLFF. CDR3 DNA sequence: TGTGCCACCAGCATGGGGGCAAGGGCAACTAATGAAAAACTGTTTTTT.